Presented here are 9 T cell receptor beta chains from one specimen sequenced in a study of T cell changes during pregnancy in multiple sclerosis. TCRdb's copy holds only in-frame clones and misses some; the assay was immunoSEQ multiplex PCR. Here the sample spans roughly 100,000 clones, roughly nine tenths being singletons. The starting material was peripheral blood, obtained before pregnancy. Receptors were obtained from a female donor with multiple sclerosis, enrolled in a pregnancy study.

This sequence joins TRBV29-1 and TRBJ2-2; a weak D match, TRBD1 (6 bases). V lost 3 bases and J 6 bases, leaving 11 bases between the germline ends. Germline loops: CDR1 SQVTM, CDR2 ANQGSEA. This CDR3 has 13 residues. CDR3 residues: CSVEKTGPGELFF. DNA of the CDR3: TGCAGCGTTGAGAAGACAGGTCCCGGGGAGCTGTTTTTT.

This sequence joins TRBV18 and TRBJ1-1; possibly TRBD1 for D (5 bases). The CDR3 sequence is 15 residues long. Germline V gene data show CDR1 as KGHSH and CDR2 as LQKENI. The V gene lost 1 base and the J gene lost 3 bases, with 12 bases spanning the gap. This chain's CDR3 is CASSPLPGGDTEAFF. In nucleotides, the CDR3 is TGTGCCAGCTCACCACTGCCGGGGGGGGACACTGAAGCTTTCTTT.

This clone was seen more than once but under ten times. The sample holds other DNA sequences that translate to the same CDR3. The V call is TRBV2, the J call TRBJ2-7; possible D gene TRBD1, 5 bases. This CDR3 is built from 12 residues. Deletions cut 6 bases from V and 3 bases from J, with 9 bases between. Germline V gene data show CDR1 as SNHLY and CDR2 as FYNNEI. The CDR3 region is CASREQVYEQYF. Here the CDR3 DNA reads TGTGCCAGCAGAGAACAGGTCTACGAGCAGTACTTC.

The chain is built from TRBV28 and TRBJ2-7, with TRBD2 matching 7 bases. Germline CDR1 reads MDHEN; CDR2 reads SYDVKM. V lost 5 bases, J lost 0 bases, and 7 bases stayed unmatched. The CDR3 runs to 15 residues. CDR3 coding DNA: TGTGCCAGCAGTGTCTCGGGGGGATTCTCCTACGAGCAGTACTTC. Translation gives CASSVSGGFSYEQYF.

V gene TRBV2 combines with J gene TRBJ1-5, with D tentatively TRBD1 (5 bases). Germline V gives CDR1 SNHLY, CDR2 FYNNEI. V lost 6 bases to trimming and J lost 4 bases, with 13 bases between them. The CDR3 is 14 residues long. CDR3 protein: CASSRARWNQPQHF. DNA for the CDR3: TGTGCCAGCAGCAGGGCCAGGTGGAATCAGCCCCAGCATTTT.

The V call is TRBV27, the J call TRBJ1-4; D possibly corresponds to TRBD1 (5 bases). Trimming removed 8 bases at V and 5 bases at J, with 15 bases between. Germline V gene data show CDR1 as MNHEY and CDR2 as SMNVEV (reference sequence). CDR3 length equals 14 residues. CDR3 in amino acids: CASQPTGANEKLFF. The CDR3 nucleotides read TGTGCCAGCCAACCCACAGGCGCGAATGAAAAACTGTTTTTT.

The chain has TRBV5-6 and TRBJ1-1; D is perhaps TRBD1 (6 bases). This CDR3 spans 16 amino acids. V was trimmed by 4 bases and J by 0 bases, leaving 16 bases between them. CDR1 and CDR2 from the germline V gene are SGHDT and YYEEEE. CDR3 sequence reads: CASSALAGAMNTEAFF. In DNA, the CDR3 is TGTGCCAGCAGCGCCCTAGCGGGGGCCATGAACACTGAAGCTTTCTTT.

This clone was detected only once. V is TRBV6-5 and J is TRBJ1-1; D unclear. Deletions cut 4 bases from V and 2 bases from J, with 8 bases between. CDR1 and CDR2 from the germline V gene are MNHEY and SVGAGI. This CDR3 comprises 13 residues. CDR3: CASSLESNTEAFF. DNA of the CDR3: TGTGCCAGCAGTTTAGAATCTAACACTGAAGCTTTCTTT.

V usage is TRBV7-2 and J usage is TRBJ2-7, with 12 nucleotides matching TRBD1. The trim removed 5 bases at V and 3 bases at J, leaving 5 bases unmatched. This CDR3 has 15 residues. CDR1 and CDR2 (germline): SGHTA, FQGNSA. The CDR3 loop reads CASSQRDRGLYEQYF. The CDR3 DNA is TGTGCCAGCAGCCAAAGGGACAGGGGGCTCTACGAGCAGTACTTC.